Given below is one TCR beta chain in context. It has no known antigen specificity. Base qualities are not recorded, but no much larger clone differs from it by a single base. The library was built by means of 5' RACE. The sequencer was an Illumina HiSeq 2500. A second PCR of roughly 7 to 11 cycles was performed with a sample-barcoded 5' primer and a J-beta primer mix. Each TCR beta cDNA molecule received a unique molecular identifier from a template-switch 5' adaptor carrying 12 random nucleotides. Each sample yielded at least 2.5 million CDR3-containing paired-end reads. First-strand cDNA synthesis was performed from all RNA using the Mint cDNA synthesis kit, with priming by a TRBC-specific oligonucleotide. After uracil-DNA glycosylase treatment, a first 18-cycle PCR used universal primers M1SS and BC2_uni_R on all cDNA. As for the original processing: For normalization, 1 million high-quality reads, each with a distinct molecular identifier, were randomly selected from each sample. Instead of being binned into consensus sequences, reads with shared molecular identifiers were discarded. MiTCR, with a Q25 quality threshold and the strictest error-elimination algorithm, was used for CDR3 identification, clonotype clustering and error correction. A nonparametric unseen species model with Euler transformation was used to estimate lower-bound total TCR beta diversity. The public reads were reanalyzed by TCRdb: fastp trimming at Q25, MiXCR alignment, in-frame beta chains only. Rows merge per CDR3 protein into single entries with the most common DNA and genes. In this record, the V and J calls reflect TCRdb's handling and not the investigators' own analysis. This sample has 1.5 million to 2 million distinct CDR3 sequences in its table, and roughly a third of those were observed once. The ten largest clones capture around 11% of the sample.

Systemically healthy Caucasian individuals from Russia, about 38 in total and aged about 6 to 95 years, were included as donors. Each donor gave roughly 11 milliliters of peripheral blood, drawn into EDTA-treated Vacutainer tubes. Ficoll-Paque density-gradient centrifugation was used to isolate PBMCs, with at least 6 million obtained per sample. Total RNA, at least 6 micrograms per sample, was extracted from PBMCs with Trizol reagent. For every donor, flow cytometry on a PBMC aliquot measured the percentage of naive CD45RAhigh/CD27high T cells. This sample is part of a study of blood T cells in healthy people across ages (dated by TCRdb to between 2015 and 2017). Some background on the complete study: In model experiments, template switching captured roughly one uniquely barcoded TCR beta cDNA molecule for every two T cells. Using deep sequencing normalized with unique cDNA molecular identifiers, the study measured how TCR beta repertoire diversity changes with age. The donors were split into four age groups: young (average around 16 years), middle-aged (roughly 39), aged (roughly 65) and long-lived (approximately 89). To avoid experimental bias, donors of different ages were randomly spread across the sequencing lanes. Two additional independent replicas of 1 million unique cDNA reads from the same blood draw were analyzed for two donors (one aged 18 to 29 and one aged 80 or older). General study outcomes and caveats: The long-lived group showed more naive CD4+ T cells, fewer expanded clones and increased TCR diversity than the aged group, suggesting age selection. There was a strong correlation between observed TCR beta diversity and the percentage of naive T cells measured by flow cytometry. The CMV infection status of donors was not known, potentially confounding age-related changes in expanded clonotypes. Total diversity estimates from one million sequenced T cells were considered lower bounds and underestimates. Observed TCR beta diversity per million T cells fell roughly linearly with age, and a significant reduction was already apparent by age roughly 40. Since profiling was done on bulk unsorted PBMCs, naive and antigen-experienced compartments could not be conclusively compared.

The sequenced sample was blood. This TCR derives from a woman in her twenties or thirties in good health.

The nucleotide sequence is TGTGCCTGGAGCCTGAATGAGCAGTTCTTC. This is translated as CAWSLNEQFF. The chain links TRBV30 with TRBJ2-1; the D gene remains uncertain. Its CDR3 holds 10 amino acids, cysteine through phenylalanine. The read is trimmed to its CDR3 DNA, 30 bases read in frame from base 1. In the germline V gene (reference sequence), CDR1 corresponds to GTSNPN and CDR2 to SVGIG. V loses 3 bases of germline sequence and J loses 7 bases, and the interval between the two ends is 4 bases.